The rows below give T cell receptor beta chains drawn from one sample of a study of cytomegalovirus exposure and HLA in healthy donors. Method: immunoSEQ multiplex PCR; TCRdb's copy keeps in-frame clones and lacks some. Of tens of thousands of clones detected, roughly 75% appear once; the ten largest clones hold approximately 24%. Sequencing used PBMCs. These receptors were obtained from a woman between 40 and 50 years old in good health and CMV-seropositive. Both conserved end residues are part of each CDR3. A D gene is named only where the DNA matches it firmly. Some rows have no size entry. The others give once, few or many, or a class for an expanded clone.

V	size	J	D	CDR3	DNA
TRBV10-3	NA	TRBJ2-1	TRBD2	CAISSGGVYNEQFF	TGTGCCATCAGTAGCGGGGGGGTTTACAATGAGCAGTTCTTC
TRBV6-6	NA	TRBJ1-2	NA	CASSYGGYGYTF	TGTGCCAGCAGCTACGGCGGGTATGGCTACACCTTC
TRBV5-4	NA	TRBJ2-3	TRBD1	CASSPESGTGVYDTQYF	TGTGCCAGCAGCCCCGAATCCGGGACAGGGGTGTATGATACACAGTATTTT
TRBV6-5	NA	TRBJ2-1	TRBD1	CASSYEGQGGYNEQFF	TGTGCCAGCAGTTACGAGGGACAGGGAGGGTACAATGAGCAGTTCTTC
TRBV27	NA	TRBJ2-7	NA	CASSLGDTIYEQYF	TGTGCCAGCAGTTTAGGGGACACTATCTACGAGCAGTACTTC
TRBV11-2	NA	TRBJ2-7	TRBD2	CASSLGGGGYEQYF	TGTGCCAGCAGCCTCGGGGGGGGAGGCTACGAGCAGTACTTC
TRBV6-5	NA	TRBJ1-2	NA	CASSEWGGGYTF	TGTGCCAGCAGTGAATGGGGGGGAGGCTACACCTTC
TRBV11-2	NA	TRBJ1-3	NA	CASSSPRLGGNTIYF	TGTGCCAGCAGCTCCCCCCGACTCGGTGGAAACACCATATATTTT
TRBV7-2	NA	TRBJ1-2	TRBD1	CASSFQGTGGYGYTF	TGTGCCAGCAGCTTCCAGGGAACAGGGGGGTATGGCTACACCTTC
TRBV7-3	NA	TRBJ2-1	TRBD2	CASSLSPAGGPNEQFF	TGTGCCAGCAGCTTAAGTCCAGCGGGGGGCCCCAATGAGCAGTTCTTC
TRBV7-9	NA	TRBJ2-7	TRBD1	CSSSSPYGTATYEQYF	TGTTCCAGCAGCTCTCCTTATGGGACAGCCACCTACGAGCAGTACTTC
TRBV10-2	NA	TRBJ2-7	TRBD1	CASRKGQSYEQYF	TGCGCCAGCAGGAAGGGACAGTCCTACGAGCAGTACTTC
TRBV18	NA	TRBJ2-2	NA	CASSLRPYRGAPNTGELFF	TGTGCCAGCTCACTCCGCCCCTATCGGGGGGCCCCGAACACCGGGGAGCTGTTTTTT
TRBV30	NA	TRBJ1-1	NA	CAWNLGSRRAEAFF	TGTGCCTGGAATTTAGGCAGCCGGAGGGCTGAAGCTTTCTTT
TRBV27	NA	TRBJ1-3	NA	CASSSKSPPQAAGNTIYF	TGTGCCAGCAGTTCCAAAAGCCCGCCGCAGGCCGCCGGAAACACCATATATTTT
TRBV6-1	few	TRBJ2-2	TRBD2	CASSGTSAGTGELFF	TGTGCCAGCAGCGGGACTAGCGCGGGCACCGGGGAGCTGTTTTTT
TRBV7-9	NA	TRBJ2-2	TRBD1	CASSTQKDRAGELFF	TGTGCCAGCAGCACCCAAAAGGACAGGGCCGGGGAGCTGTTTTTT
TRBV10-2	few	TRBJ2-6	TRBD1	CASIGQGSSGANVLTF	TGCGCCAGCATCGGACAGGGGAGCTCTGGGGCCAACGTCCTGACTTTC
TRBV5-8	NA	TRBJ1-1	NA	CASSLVIDYQLMNTEAFF	TGTGCCAGCAGCTTAGTGATAGACTACCAACTTATGAACACTGAAGCTTTCTTT
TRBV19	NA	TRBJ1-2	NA	CASMRTGGNYGYTF	TGTGCCAGTATGAGAACTGGCGGTAACTATGGCTACACCTTC
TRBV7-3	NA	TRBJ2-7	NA	CASSLSSVGSYEQYF	TGTGCCAGCAGCTTATCTAGCGTGGGCTCCTACGAGCAGTACTTC
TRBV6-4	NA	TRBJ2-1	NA	CASRGWDLDKQFF	TGTGCCAGCAGAGGGTGGGACTTAGATAAGCAGTTCTTC
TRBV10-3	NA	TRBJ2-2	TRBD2	CAIREAGGEFGELFF	TGTGCCATCAGGGAAGCGGGGGGGGAATTCGGGGAGCTGTTTTTT
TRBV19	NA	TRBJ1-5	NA	CASSWQDRDSQPQHF	TGTGCCAGTAGTTGGCAGGATCGGGATAGTCAGCCCCAGCATTTT
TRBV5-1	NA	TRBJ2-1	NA	CASSPLSSYNEQFF	TGCGCCAGCAGCCCTCTCAGCTCCTACAATGAGCAGTTCTTC
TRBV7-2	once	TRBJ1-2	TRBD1	CASSAGQSYGYTF	TGTGCCAGCAGCGCGGGACAGAGTTATGGCTACACCTTC
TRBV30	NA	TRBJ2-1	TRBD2	CAWSVTVGGYLEQFF	TGTGCCTGGAGTGTAACGGTGGGGGGGTATCTAGAGCAGTTCTTC